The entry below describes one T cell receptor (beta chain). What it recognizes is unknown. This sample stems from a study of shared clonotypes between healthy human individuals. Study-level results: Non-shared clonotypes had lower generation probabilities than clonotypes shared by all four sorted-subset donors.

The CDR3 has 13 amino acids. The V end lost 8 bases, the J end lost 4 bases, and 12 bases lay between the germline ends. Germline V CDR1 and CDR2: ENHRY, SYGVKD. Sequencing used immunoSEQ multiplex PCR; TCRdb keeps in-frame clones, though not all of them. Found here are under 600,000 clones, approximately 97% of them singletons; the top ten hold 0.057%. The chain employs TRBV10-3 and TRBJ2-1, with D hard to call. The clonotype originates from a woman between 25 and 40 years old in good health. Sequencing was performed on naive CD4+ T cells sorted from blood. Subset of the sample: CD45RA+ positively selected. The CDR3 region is CAIRFDLYNEQFF. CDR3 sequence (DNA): TGTGCCATCCGATTTGATTTGTACAATGAGCAGTTCTTC.